A selection of T cell receptor beta chains follows, all from one sample in a study of CD8 T cells in Susac syndrome. TCRdb reprocessed the immunoSEQ multiplex PCR reads via MiXCR and lists one record per CDR3 protein. The sample consists of about 2,600 distinct CDR3 sequences, under 75% of them appearing once. Source material: CD8+ TEMRA cells from PBMCs. The receptors come from a human donor with Susac syndrome. CDR3s include the opening cysteine and the closing phenylalanine or tryptophan. A D gene is named only where the DNA matches it firmly. Size is stated for part of the rows, as once, few or many counts, or as a class when the clone is expanded.

size | J | V | D | DNA | CDR3
- | TRBJ1-2 | TRBV7-9 | - | TGTGCCAGCAGCTTAGACAACTCAGGGGACTATGGCTACACCTTC | CASSLDNSGDYGYTF
- | TRBJ2-2 | TRBV5-6 | TRBD2 | TGTGCCAGCAGCTTGGGGACTAGCGGGGAATCCGGGGAGCTGTTTTTT | CASSLGTSGESGELFF
- | TRBJ2-7 | TRBV15 | TRBD1 | TGTGCCACCAGCAGCGGACAGGGACTTGGCTACGAGCAGTACTTC | CATSSGQGLGYEQYF
- | TRBJ2-7 | TRBV14 | TRBD2 | TGTGCCAGCAGCCCCCCACCGACTAGCCTTGACTACGAGCAGTACTTC | CASSPPPTSLDYEQYF
- | TRBJ1-2 | TRBV7-9 | - | TGTGCCAGCAGCTTAGACGGGAAAGATACGGGCTACACCTTC | CASSLDGKDTGYTF
- | TRBJ2-5 | TRBV6-5 | - | TGTGCCAGCAGTTATTGGGATGTGGGGCCGGGCCAAGAGACCCAGTACTTC | CASSYWDVGPGQETQYF
- | TRBJ2-1 | TRBV3-1 | - | TGTGCCAGCAGCGTCGCCGCGTTCCATTTCCATTCCGACAATGAGCAGTTCTTC | CASSVAAFHFHSDNEQFF
- | TRBJ2-1 | TRBV16 | TRBD1 | TGTGCCAGCAGCCCCGGACAGGGGGATTACAATGAGCAGTTCTTC | CASSPGQGDYNEQFF
once | TRBJ2-7 | TRBV12-3/TRBV12-4 | - | TGTGCCAGCAGTCAGTATGTAGTTGACGAGCAGTACTTC | CASSQYVVDEQYF
- | TRBJ1-5 | TRBV20-1 | - | TGCAGTGCCAAACGCAGGGGACAAAATCAGCCCCAGCATTTT | CSAKRRGQNQPQHF
- | TRBJ1-2 | TRBV7-6 | - | TGTGCCAGCAGCTTAGGTCCTAACTATGGCTACACCTTC | CASSLGPNYGYTF
- | TRBJ1-4 | TRBV28 | TRBD1 | TGTGCCAGCAGCCAGAATCCGGGACAGGGTTTTGGGAATGAAAAACTGTTTTTT | CASSQNPGQGFGNEKLFF
- | TRBJ2-1 | TRBV7-9 | - | TGTGCCAGCAGCCGGGACCCCGACAATGAGCAGTTCTTC | CASSRDPDNEQFF
few | TRBJ2-3 | TRBV6-4 | - | TGTGCCAGCAGTGAGGGCGCCACAGATACGCAGTATTTT | CASSEGATDTQYF
- | TRBJ2-2 | TRBV4-1 | - | TGCGCCAGCAGCGGAGAAGGAGGAACGACCGGGGAGCTGTTTTTT | CASSGEGGTTGELFF
- | TRBJ2-1 | TRBV20-1 | TRBD1 | TGCAGTGCTAGAGATCAGTTTAGGGGGGACAGGGAGCAGTTCTTC | CSARDQFRGDREQFF
- | TRBJ2-1 | TRBV6-1 | - | TGTGCCAGCAGTGAAGAGACAGGCTCCTACAATGAGCAGTTCTTC | CASSEETGSYNEQFF